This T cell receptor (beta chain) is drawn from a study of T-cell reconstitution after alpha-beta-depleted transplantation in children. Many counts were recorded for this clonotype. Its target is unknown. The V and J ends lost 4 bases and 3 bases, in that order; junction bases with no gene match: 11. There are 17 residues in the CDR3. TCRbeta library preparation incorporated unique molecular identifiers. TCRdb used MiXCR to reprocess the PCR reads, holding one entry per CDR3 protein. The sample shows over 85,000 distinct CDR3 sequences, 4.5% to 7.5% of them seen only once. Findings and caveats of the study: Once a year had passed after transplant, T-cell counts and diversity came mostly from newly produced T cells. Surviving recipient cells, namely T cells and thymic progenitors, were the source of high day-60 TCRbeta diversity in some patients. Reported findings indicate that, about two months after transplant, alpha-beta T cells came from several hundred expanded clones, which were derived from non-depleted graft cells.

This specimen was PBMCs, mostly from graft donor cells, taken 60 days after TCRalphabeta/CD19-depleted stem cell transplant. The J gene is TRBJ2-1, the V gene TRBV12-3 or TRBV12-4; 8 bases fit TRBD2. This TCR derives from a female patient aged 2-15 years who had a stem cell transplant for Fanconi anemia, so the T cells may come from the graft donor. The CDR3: CASSSGALAGVYNEQFF. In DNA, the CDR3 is TGTGCCAGCAGTTCAGGGGCCCTAGCGGGTGTCTACAATGAGCAGTTCTTC.